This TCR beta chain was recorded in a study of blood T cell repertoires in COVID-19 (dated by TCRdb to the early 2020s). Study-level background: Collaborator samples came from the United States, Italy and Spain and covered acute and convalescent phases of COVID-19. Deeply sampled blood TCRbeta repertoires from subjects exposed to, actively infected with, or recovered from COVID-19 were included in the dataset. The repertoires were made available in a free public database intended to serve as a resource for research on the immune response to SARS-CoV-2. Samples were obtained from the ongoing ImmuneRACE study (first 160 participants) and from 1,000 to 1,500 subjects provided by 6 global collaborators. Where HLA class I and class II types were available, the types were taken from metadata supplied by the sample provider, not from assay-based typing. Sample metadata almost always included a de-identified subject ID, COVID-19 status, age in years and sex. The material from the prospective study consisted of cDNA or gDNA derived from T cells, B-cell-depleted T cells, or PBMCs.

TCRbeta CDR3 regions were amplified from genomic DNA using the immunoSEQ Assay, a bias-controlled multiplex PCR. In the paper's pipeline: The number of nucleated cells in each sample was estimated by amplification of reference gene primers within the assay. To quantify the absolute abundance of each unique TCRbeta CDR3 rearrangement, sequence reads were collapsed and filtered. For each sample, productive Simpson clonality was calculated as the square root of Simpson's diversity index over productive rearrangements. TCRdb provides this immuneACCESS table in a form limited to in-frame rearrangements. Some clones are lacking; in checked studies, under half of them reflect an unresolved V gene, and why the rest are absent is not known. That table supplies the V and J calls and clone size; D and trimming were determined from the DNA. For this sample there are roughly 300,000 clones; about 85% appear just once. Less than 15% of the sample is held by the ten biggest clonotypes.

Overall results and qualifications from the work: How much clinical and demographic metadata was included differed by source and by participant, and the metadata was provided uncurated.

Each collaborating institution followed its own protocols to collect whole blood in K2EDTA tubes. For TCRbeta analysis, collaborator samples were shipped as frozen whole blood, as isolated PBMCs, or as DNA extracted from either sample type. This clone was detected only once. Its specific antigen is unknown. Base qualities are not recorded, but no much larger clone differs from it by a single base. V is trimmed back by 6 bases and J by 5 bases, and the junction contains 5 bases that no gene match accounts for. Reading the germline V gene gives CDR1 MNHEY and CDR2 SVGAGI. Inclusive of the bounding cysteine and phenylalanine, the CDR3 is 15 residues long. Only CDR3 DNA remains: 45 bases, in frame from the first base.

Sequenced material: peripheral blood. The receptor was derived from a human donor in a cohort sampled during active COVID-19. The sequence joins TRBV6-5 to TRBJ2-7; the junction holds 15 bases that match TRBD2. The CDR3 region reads CASRRGLAGGNEQYF. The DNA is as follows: TGTGCCAGCAGGAGGGGACTAGCGGGAGGAAACGAGCAGTACTTC.